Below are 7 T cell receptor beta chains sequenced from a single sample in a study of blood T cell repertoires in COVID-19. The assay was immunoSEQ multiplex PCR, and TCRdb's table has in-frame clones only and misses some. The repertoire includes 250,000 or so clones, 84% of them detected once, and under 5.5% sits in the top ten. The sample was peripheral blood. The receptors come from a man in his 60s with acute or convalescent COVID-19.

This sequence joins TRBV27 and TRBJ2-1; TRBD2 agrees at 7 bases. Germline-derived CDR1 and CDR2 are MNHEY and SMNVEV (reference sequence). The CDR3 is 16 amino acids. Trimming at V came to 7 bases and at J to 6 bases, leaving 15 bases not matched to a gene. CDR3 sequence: CASTAASLAEGNEQFF. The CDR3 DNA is TGTGCCAGCACAGCCGCCAGTCTAGCGGAGGGCAATGAGCAGTTCTTC.

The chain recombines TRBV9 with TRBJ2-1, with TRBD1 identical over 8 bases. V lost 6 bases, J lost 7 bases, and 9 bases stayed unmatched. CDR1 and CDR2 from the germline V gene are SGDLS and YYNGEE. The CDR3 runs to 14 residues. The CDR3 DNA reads TGTGCCAGCAACCAGGGGGCGCGAGGGAATGAGCAGTTCTTC. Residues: CASNQGARGNEQFF.

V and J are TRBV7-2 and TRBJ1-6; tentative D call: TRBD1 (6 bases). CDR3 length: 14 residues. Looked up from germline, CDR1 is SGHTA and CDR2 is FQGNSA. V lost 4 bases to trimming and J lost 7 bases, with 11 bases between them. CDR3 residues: CASSSGQRNSPLHF. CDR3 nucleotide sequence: TGTGCCAGCAGCTCCGGACAGCGCAATTCACCCCTCCACTTT.

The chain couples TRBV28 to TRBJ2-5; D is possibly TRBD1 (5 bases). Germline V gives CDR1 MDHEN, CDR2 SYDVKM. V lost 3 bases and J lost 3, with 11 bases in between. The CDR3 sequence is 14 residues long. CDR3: CASSFFVREETQYF. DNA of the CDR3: TGTGCCAGCAGTTTTTTTGTCAGGGAAGAGACCCAGTACTTC. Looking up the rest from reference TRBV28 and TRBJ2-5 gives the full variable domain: DVKVTQSSRYLVKRTGEKVFLECVQDMDHENMFWYRQDPGLGLRLIYFSYDVKMKEKGDIPEGYSVSREKKERFSLILESASTNQTSMYLCASSFFVREETQYFGPGTRLLVL.

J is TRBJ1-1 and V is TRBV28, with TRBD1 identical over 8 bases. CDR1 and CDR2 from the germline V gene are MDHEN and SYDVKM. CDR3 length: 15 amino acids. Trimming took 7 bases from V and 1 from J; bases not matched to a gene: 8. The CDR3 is CASIPTTGANTEAFF. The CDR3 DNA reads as TGTGCCAGCATACCGACGACAGGGGCGAACACTGAAGCTTTCTTT. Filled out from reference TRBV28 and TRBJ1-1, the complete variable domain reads DVKVTQSSRYLVKRTGEKVFLECVQDMDHENMFWYRQDPGLGLRLIYFSYDVKMKEKGDIPEGYSVSREKKERFSLILESASTNQTSMYLCASIPTTGANTEAFFGQGTRLTVV.

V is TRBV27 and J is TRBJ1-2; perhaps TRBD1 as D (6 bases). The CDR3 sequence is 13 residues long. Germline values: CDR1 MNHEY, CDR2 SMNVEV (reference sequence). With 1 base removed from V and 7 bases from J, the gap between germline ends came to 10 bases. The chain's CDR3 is CASSLYREFGYTF. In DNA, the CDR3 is TGTGCCAGCAGTTTATACAGGGAGTTTGGCTACACCTTC.

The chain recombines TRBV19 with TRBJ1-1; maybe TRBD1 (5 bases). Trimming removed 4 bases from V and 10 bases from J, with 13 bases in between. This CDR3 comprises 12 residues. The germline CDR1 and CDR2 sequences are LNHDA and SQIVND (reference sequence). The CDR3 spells CASSTRERGAFF. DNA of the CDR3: TGTGCCAGTAGTACCCGGGAGAGGGGAGCTTTCTTT.